A selection of T cell receptor beta chains follows, all from one sample in a study of T cell responses to AZD1222 COVID-19 vaccine. TCRdb's copy holds only in-frame clones and misses some; the assay was immunoSEQ multiplex PCR. The sample carries over 50,000 clones, 84% recorded once. Specimen: peripheral blood, collected on day 0 of AZD1222 vaccination. Every receptor here comes from an adult in good health. CDR3s include the opening cysteine and the closing phenylalanine or tryptophan. The order of the fields is D gene, V gene, clone size, J gene, CDR3 DNA, CDR3 protein. D genes are given only for firm matches. Size tells how often a clone was seen (once, few, many) or the class of an expanded clone, and some rows leave it out.

NA	TRBV20-1	NA	TRBJ2-1	TGCAGTGCTAGGGGACCTCTGGGGCAGTTCTTC	CSARGPLGQFF
NA	TRBV4-1	NA	TRBJ1-6	TGCGCCAGCAGCTATACGGACAGACACTATAATTCACCCCTCCACTTT	CASSYTDRHYNSPLHF
NA	TRBV24-1	NA	TRBJ2-2	TGTGCCACCAGTGGGTACAAAGAAATGAACACCGGGGAGCTGTTTTTT	CATSGYKEMNTGELFF
TRBD1	TRBV19	NA	TRBJ1-1	TGTGCCAGTACCCCAGTTCGGACAGGGGTCGGTGGGACTGAAGCTTTCTTT	CASTPVRTGVGGTEAFF
NA	TRBV4-1	once	TRBJ1-5	TGCGCCAGCAGCCAAGATCAGGGGCGAGGTCAGCCCCAGCATTTT	CASSQDQGRGQPQHF
NA	TRBV19	NA	TRBJ2-4	TGTGCCAGTAGTACCCCAGGGGATCCCAAAAACATTCAGTACTTC	CASSTPGDPKNIQYF
NA	TRBV29-1	NA	TRBJ2-3	TGCAGCGTTAACGGACAGAGTCGCACAGATACGCAGTATTTT	CSVNGQSRTDTQYF
TRBD1	TRBV24-1	once	TRBJ2-5	TGTGCCACCAGTGATTTGGGGACAGCACAAGAGACCCAGTACTTC	CATSDLGTAQETQYF
NA	TRBV19	NA	TRBJ1-2	TGTGCCAGTAGTGCAAGATTACCTACAGGGAGGTCCTATGGCTACACCTTC	CASSARLPTGRSYGYTF
TRBD2	TRBV24-1	NA	TRBJ2-5	TGTGCCACCAGTGATCCCCGGGGGGGCGGGGAGACCCAGTACTTC	CATSDPRGGGETQYF